One sample yielded the 30 T cell receptor beta chains listed below, sequenced in a study of blood T cell repertoires in COVID-19. Method: immunoSEQ multiplex PCR; TCRdb's copy keeps in-frame clones and lacks some. This table has 190,000 or so clones, 65% to 90% appearing once. Material: PBMCs or T cells enriched from blood (not recorded which). Receptors were obtained from a woman aged 25-40 years who had been exposed to COVID-19.

This chain connects TRBV10-2 to TRBJ1-5; 8 bases map to TRBD1. The CDR3 sequence is 14 residues long. Germline V gives CDR1 WSHSY, CDR2 SAAADI. V gave up 1 base and J gave up 7 bases; unmatched junction bases: 3. CDR3 coding DNA: TGCGCCAGCAGTGAGTTGGACAGGGACCAGCCCCAGCATTTT. This sequence encodes CASSELDRDQPQHF.

The rearrangement links TRBV12-3 or TRBV12-4 to TRBJ1-1; no definite D call. The CDR3 loop spans 13 amino acids. Trimming left V 7 bases short and J 1 base short, with 10 bases between. The CDR3 nucleotides are TGTGCCAGCATCCTGCGGGGGAACACTGAAGCTTTCTTT. Its translation is CASILRGNTEAFF.

On this clone itself: The junction and the germline gene differ at one end; a read error may be behind it. V and J are TRBV7-7 and TRBJ2-7; 8 bases map to TRBD1. This CDR3 spans 15 amino acids. Germline CDR1 is SSHAT and CDR2 is FNYEAQ (reference sequence). The chain's CDR3 is CASSPAGQGAREQYF. As DNA, the CDR3 is TGTGCTAGCAGCCCGGCTGGGCAGGGGGCGAGGGAGCAGTACTTC.

The rearrangement uses TRBV2 and TRBJ2-7, with a possible D match to TRBD1 (5 bases). Trimming pared 7 bases from V and 4 bases from J, leaving 17 bases between. The CDR3 spans 14 residues. Germline loops: CDR1 SNHLY, CDR2 FYNNEI. The CDR3 bases are TGTGCCAGCACCTCACTACCTCCAGGGTACGAGCAGTACTTC. As protein: CASTSLPPGYEQYF.

The chain links TRBV7-2 to TRBJ1-2, with D maybe TRBD1 (6 bases). Deletions cut 5 bases from V and 6 bases from J, with 19 bases between. In germline, CDR1 is SGHTA, CDR2 FQGNSA. The CDR3 consists of 15 residues. The CDR3 region is CASSPGRRGGDGYTF. The CDR3, as DNA: TGTGCCAGCAGCCCGGGGAGAAGAGGGGGAGATGGCTACACCTTC.

The gene calls are TRBV4-1 and TRBJ2-7; D might be TRBD2 (5 bases). The germline gives CDR1 MGHRA, CDR2 YSYEKL. The V end lost 3 bases, the J end lost 3 bases, and 24 bases lay between the germline ends. The CDR3 sequence is 18 residues long. CDR3 in amino acids: CASSHLDFLPGAGYEQYF. The CDR3 DNA sequence: TGCGCCAGCAGCCACCTCGACTTCCTCCCGGGCGCGGGCTACGAGCAGTACTTC.

The V and J genes are TRBV5-1 and TRBJ1-5; TRBD1 matches at 12 bases. This CDR3 spans 17 amino acids. CDR1 and CDR2 from the germline V gene are SGHRS and YFSETQ. V gave up 4 bases and J gave up 6 bases; unmatched junction bases: 11. The CDR3 coding sequence is TGCGCCAGCAGCCCCGGGACAGGGGGCTTATTAGGTCAGCCCCAGCATTTT. It is translated as CASSPGTGGLLGQPQHF.

In its sample, this clone was seen once. V gene TRBV29-1 combines with J gene TRBJ1-1; D remains unclear. This CDR3 comprises 15 residues. CDR1 is SQVTM, CDR2 ANQGSEA, per germline. V lost 0 bases and J 6 bases, leaving 17 bases between the germline ends. CDR3 loop: CSVEDLSLRRAEAFF. DNA of the CDR3: TGCAGCGTTGAAGATCTCAGCTTGCGACGGGCTGAAGCTTTCTTT.

In nucleotides, the CDR3 is TGTGCCAGCCGCAGGGAAAAACTGTTTTTT. The encoded protein is CASRREKLFF. The rearrangement uses TRBV19 and TRBJ1-4; D is uncertain. The V and J ends lost 9 bases and 8 bases respectively, with 7 bases between them. CDR1 and CDR2 (germline): LNHDA, SQIVND (reference sequence). The CDR3 is 10 residues long.

This rearrangement joins TRBV5-1 to TRBJ2-1, with D perhaps TRBD1 (6 bases). Trimming took off 4 bases at V and 1 base at J, with 12 bases between the two ends. Germline V CDR1 and CDR2: SGHRS, YFSETQ. CDR3 length: 15 residues. The CDR3 DNA is TGCGCCAGCAGCCAACTAGGGGGTTCCTACAATGAGCAGTTCTTC. This encodes CASSQLGGSYNEQFF.

This clone came up a few times. The V gene is TRBV29-1, the J gene TRBJ2-3; 15 bases fit TRBD2. Per the germline V gene, CDR1 is SQVTM and CDR2 is ANQGSEA. The CDR3 sequence is 16 residues long. V was clipped by 6 bases and J by 5 bases; unmatched bases: 9. CDR3 sequence (DNA): TGCAGCGTAGCCGGACTAGCGGGGGGGCATGGAGATACGCAGTATTTT. It specifies CSVAGLAGGHGDTQYF.

The sample holds a few counts of this clone. J is TRBJ1-5 and V is TRBV2; tentative D call: TRBD1 (6 bases). Per the germline V gene, CDR1 is SNHLY and CDR2 is FYNNEI. Trimming stripped 5 bases from V and 4 bases from J, with 9 bases between. There are 13 residues in the CDR3. This CDR3 reads CASSSGTNQPQHF. Here the CDR3 DNA reads TGTGCCAGCAGTTCCGGGACAAATCAGCCCCAGCATTTT.

In its sample, this clone was seen once. The chain links TRBV10-2 to TRBJ2-7; 7 bases fit TRBD1. The trim removed 10 bases at V and 3 bases at J, leaving 12 bases unmatched. The CDR3 is made up of 14 amino acids. The germline CDR1 and CDR2 sequences are WSHSY and SAAADI. CDR3 loop: CATYSGQSIYEQYF. In nucleotides, the CDR3 is TGCGCCACGTACTCGGGACAGAGTATCTACGAGCAGTACTTC.

The chain carries TRBV2 and TRBJ2-3; 9 bases match TRBD2. Germline CDR1 is SNHLY and CDR2 is FYNNEI. The length of the CDR3 is 15 residues. With V trimmed by 7 bases and J by 0 bases, 5 bases remained unmatched. This CDR3 is CASIGGGASTDTQYF. DNA for the CDR3: TGTGCCAGCATTGGCGGGGGGGCGAGCACAGATACGCAGTATTTT.

The gene calls are TRBV2 and TRBJ1-5, with 7 nucleotides matching TRBD1. The CDR3 is 16 residues long. From germline, CDR1 is SNHLY and CDR2 FYNNEI. The V and J ends lost 5 bases and 5 bases, in that order; junction bases with no gene match: 12. The CDR3 DNA follows: TGTGCCAGCAGTAGGTTTACGGGACAGCCCGATCAGCCCCAGCATTTT. Its translation is CASSRFTGQPDQPQHF.

This clone was observed a single time. The chain has TRBV9 and TRBJ2-3; 10 bases are shared with TRBD1. From germline, CDR1 is SGDLS and CDR2 YYNGEE. The CDR3 covers 16 residues. Trimming at V came to 3 bases and at J to 5 bases, leaving 9 bases not matched to a gene. CDR3 protein: CASSGKGTGEEDTQYF. CDR3 coding DNA: TGTGCCAGCAGCGGTAAAGGGACAGGGGAGGAAGATACGCAGTATTTT.

The J gene is TRBJ2-3, the V gene TRBV5-1; 8 positions match TRBD2. The CDR3 runs 18 residues. The germline gives CDR1 SGHRS, CDR2 YFSETQ. The V and J ends lost 4 bases and 0 bases, in that order; junction bases with no gene match: 13. The CDR3 coding sequence is TGCGCCAGCAGCCCGGGACTAGTGGGGGGGACTAGCACAGATACGCAGTATTTT. It translates to CASSPGLVGGTSTDTQYF.

This sequence joins TRBV6-4 and TRBJ1-1; no firm D call. V was clipped by 4 bases and J by 1 base, with 7 bases between them. CDR3 length: 13 residues. Germline-derived CDR1 and CDR2 are MRHNA and SNTAGT. CDR3 residues: CASSVRANTEAFF. CDR3 nucleotide sequence: TGTGCCAGCAGTGTGAGGGCGAACACTGAAGCTTTCTTT.

CDR3 residues: CASSQEGLSYGYTF. DNA of the CDR3: TGTGCCAGCAGCCAAGAAGGACTATCCTATGGCTACACCTTC. The chain combines TRBV3-1 (or the pseudogene TRBV3-2) with TRBJ1-2; D is ambiguous. This CDR3 has 14 amino acids. Trimming cost V 0 bases and J 4 bases, with 9 bases left between them. Germline V gene sequence: CDR1 LGHDT, CDR2 YNNKEL (reference sequence).

The genes are TRBV27 and TRBJ1-2; TRBD1 aligns across 7 bases. The CDR3 has 13 amino acids. CDR1 and CDR2 from the germline V gene are MNHEY and SMNVEV (reference sequence). After removal of 6 bases from V and 4 bases from J, the junction contained 5 bases not matched to a gene. The CDR3 reads CASRGTGVYGYTF. In nucleotides, the CDR3 is TGTGCCAGCAGGGGAACAGGGGTCTATGGCTACACCTTC.

The chain couples TRBV2 to TRBJ2-7; TRBD2 aligns across 9 bases. V lost 1 base and J lost 4; bases outside the gene matches: 11. Germline lookup yields CDR1 SNHLY and CDR2 FYNNEI. The CDR3 covers 17 residues. CDR3 nucleotide sequence: TGTGCCAGCAGTGAAGTGACCATGCTAGCGGGGCCTTACGAGCAGTACTTC. As protein: CASSEVTMLAGPYEQYF. The complete variable domain, with remaining parts taken from reference TRBV2 and TRBJ2-7, reads EPEVTQTPSHQVTQMGQEVILRCVPISNHLYFYWYRQILGQKVEFLVSFYNNEISEKSEIFDDQFSVERPDGSNFTLKIRSTKLEDSAMYFCASSEVTMLAGPYEQYFGPGTRLTVT.

J is TRBJ1-1 and V is TRBV2; a weak D match, TRBD1 (5 bases). CDR1 is SNHLY, CDR2 FYNNEI, per germline. Trimming took 4 bases from V and 0 from J, leaving 9 bases between them. The CDR3 consists of 14 residues. The CDR3 loop is CASSGGLMNTEAFF. The CDR3 bases are TGTGCCAGCAGTGGGGGACTCATGAACACTGAAGCTTTCTTT.

The J gene is TRBJ1-1, the V gene TRBV7-6; no clear D gene. V was shortened by 5 bases and J by 7 bases, with 11 bases between the two germline ends. The CDR3 sequence is 12 residues long. Germline loops: CDR1 SGHVS, CDR2 FNYEAQ. CDR3 loop: CASSADGIEAFF. For the CDR3, the DNA is TGTGCCAGCAGCGCGGACGGGATTGAAGCTTTCTTT.

The chain links TRBV19 to TRBJ2-7, with 9 positions matching TRBD2. V gave up 1 base and J gave up 3 bases; unmatched junction bases: 4. Germline assignment: CDR1 LNHDA and CDR2 SQIVND (reference sequence). The CDR3 sequence is 15 residues long. The CDR3 loop reads CASSIGGGAGYEQYF. The CDR3 DNA is TGTGCCAGTAGTATAGGCGGGGGGGCCGGCTACGAGCAGTACTTC. Variable domain in full (rest from reference TRBV19 and TRBJ2-7): DGGITQSPKYLFRKEGQNVTLSCEQNLNHDAMYWYRQDPGQGLRLIYYSQIVNDFQKGDIAEGYSVSREKKESFPLTVTSAQKNPTAFYLCASSIGGGAGYEQYFGPGTRLTVT.

The chain has TRBV7-6 and TRBJ1-6, with unresolved D. V was pared by 5 bases and J by 2 bases, with 13 bases between. The CDR3 loop spans 16 amino acids. CDR1 SGHVS and CDR2 FNYEAQ come from the germline V gene. The CDR3 nucleotides read TGTGCCAGCAGCCCAGACGCTAGGCCCTATAATTCACCCCTCCACTTT. Residues: CASSPDARPYNSPLHF.

The rearrangement uses TRBV11-3 and TRBJ2-3; TRBD2 matches 8 bases. Trimming cost V 5 bases and J 3 bases; bases outside gene matches: 4. The V gene's germline CDR1 is SGHNT and CDR2 YENEEA. The CDR3 spans 14 residues. DNA of the CDR3: TGTGCCAGCAGCCGGGGGGGCCATACAGATACGCAGTATTTT. Its protein is CASSRGGHTDTQYF.

This clone was counted a single time. The chain combines TRBV5-1 with TRBJ1-5; D not certain. The CDR3 runs to 15 residues. V lost 0 bases and J lost 6, with 13 bases in between. CDR1 is SGHRS, CDR2 YFSETQ, per germline. The DNA of the CDR3 is TGCGCCAGCAGCTTGGACATCGGGGTGGGTCAGCCCCAGCATTTT. Protein: CASSLDIGVGQPQHF.

This sequence joins TRBV27 and TRBJ1-1, with 11 bases fitting TRBD1. From germline, CDR1 is MNHEY and CDR2 SMNVEV (reference sequence). This CDR3 spans 16 amino acids. J was trimmed by 4 bases and V by 6 bases; bases with no gene match: 10. CDR3: CASRRTGGSSGTEAFF. As DNA, the CDR3 is TGTGCCAGCAGACGGACAGGGGGCTCTTCCGGCACTGAAGCTTTCTTT.

This clone has a single count. The rearrangement links TRBV7-6 to TRBJ2-6; D not certain. This CDR3 contains 16 residues. Trimming took off 3 bases at V and 0 bases at J, with 9 bases between the two ends. The germline CDR1 and CDR2 sequences are SGHVS and FNYEAQ. The CDR3 reads CASSLGRPSGANVLTF. The DNA of the CDR3 is TGTGCCAGCAGCTTGGGCAGGCCCTCTGGGGCCAACGTCCTGACTTTC. Based on the CDR3 plus reference TRBV7-6 and TRBJ2-6, the full variable domain is GAGVSQSPRYKVTKRGQDVALRCDPISGHVSLYWYRQALGQGPEFLTYFNYEAQQDKSGLPNDRFSAERPEGSISTLTIQRTEQRDSAMYRCASSLGRPSGANVLTFGAGSRLTVL.

On this clone: The sample has other DNA sequences that encode this CDR3 too. CDR3 residues: CASSTGGRNQPQHF. CDR3 DNA sequence: TGTGCCAGCTCAACAGGGGGCCGCAATCAGCCCCAGCATTTT. The chain combines TRBV18 with TRBJ1-5, with TRBD1 identical over 9 bases. The germline CDR1 and CDR2 sequences are KGHSH and LQKENI. The CDR3 loop spans 14 amino acids. V shed 5 bases and J 2 bases; nucleotides not matched to a gene: 1.